These T cell receptor beta chains were read from a single sample in a study of T-cell reconstitution after alpha-beta-depleted transplantation in children. MiXCR was run by TCRdb on the PCR reads, yielding one entry per CDR3 protein. This table holds 100,000 to 150,000 distinct CDR3 sequences, under 25% found once. The sample here was PBMCs, mostly from graft donor cells, taken 180 days after TCRalphabeta/CD19-depleted stem cell transplant. The receptors shown here come from a male patient aged 2-9 years who had a stem cell transplant for chronic granulomatous disease, so the T cells may come from the graft donor. Each CDR3 is given with its conserved first and last residue. The D gene is left open where the match is weak. The size of a clone is reported for some rows only, either as once, few or many, or as a class for expanded clones.

d_gene: NA
len: 13
j_gene: TRBJ2-3
abundance: many
v_gene: TRBV12-3/TRBV12-4
CDR3aa: CASSPGGEDTQYF
CDR3nt: TGTGCCAGCAGTCCCGGCGGGGAAGATACGCAGTATTTT

d_gene: TRBD2
len: 15
j_gene: TRBJ2-7
abundance: NA
v_gene: TRBV9
CDR3aa: CASSVSIAGVHEQYF
CDR3nt: TGTGCCAGCAGCGTATCGATAGCGGGAGTACACGAGCAGTACTTC

d_gene: NA
len: 13
j_gene: TRBJ2-4
abundance: few
v_gene: TRBV11-2
CDR3aa: CASSYPGTNIQYF
CDR3nt: TGTGCCAGCAGCTACCCCGGGACAAACATTCAGTACTTC

d_gene: NA
len: 14
j_gene: TRBJ1-6
abundance: few
v_gene: TRBV7-2
CDR3aa: CASSSTGVNSPLHF
CDR3nt: TGTGCCAGCAGCTCGACAGGAGTTAATTCACCCCTCCACTTT

d_gene: NA
len: 13
j_gene: TRBJ2-3
abundance: NA
v_gene: TRBV29-1
CDR3aa: CSVGVTGTDTQYF
CDR3nt: TGCAGCGTTGGAGTAACTGGCACAGATACGCAGTATTTT

d_gene: TRBD1
len: 13
j_gene: TRBJ2-7
abundance: few
v_gene: TRBV10-3
CDR3aa: CAIISSVQGQPHF
CDR3nt: TGTGCCATCATTTCTTCTGTCCAGGGACAGCCCCACTTC

d_gene: NA
len: 14
j_gene: TRBJ1-2
abundance: many
v_gene: TRBV6-5
CDR3aa: CASSYSSEVYGYTF
CDR3nt: TGTGCCAGCAGTTACTCCAGTGAGGTCTATGGCTACACCTTC

d_gene: NA
len: 14
j_gene: TRBJ2-7
abundance: few
v_gene: TRBV6-2/TRBV6-3
CDR3aa: CASSSHTEIYEQYF
CDR3nt: TGTGCCAGCAGCTCACACACCGAAATATACGAGCAGTACTTC

d_gene: NA
len: 14
j_gene: TRBJ2-2
abundance: NA
v_gene: TRBV19
CDR3aa: CAWKWTSNTGELFF
CDR3nt: TGTGCCTGGAAATGGACTTCGAACACCGGGGAGCTGTTTTTT

d_gene: TRBD1
len: 14
j_gene: TRBJ2-1
abundance: many
v_gene: TRBV11-3
CDR3aa: CASSLVDRGNEQFF
CDR3nt: TGTGCCAGCAGCTTAGTGGACAGGGGGAATGAGCAGTTCTTC

d_gene: NA
len: 14
j_gene: TRBJ1-6
abundance: many
v_gene: TRBV12-3/TRBV12-4
CDR3aa: CASRFKGFNSPLHF
CDR3nt: TGTGCCAGCAGATTTAAGGGGTTTAATTCACCCCTCCACTTT

d_gene: TRBD2
len: 16
j_gene: TRBJ2-1
abundance: many
v_gene: TRBV5-1
CDR3aa: CASSLRTSPYGNEQFF
CDR3nt: TGCGCCAGCAGCTTGAGGACTAGCCCTTACGGCAATGAGCAGTTCTTC

d_gene: TRBD1
len: 13
j_gene: TRBJ1-5
abundance: many
v_gene: TRBV20-1
CDR3aa: CSARATGNQPQHF
CDR3nt: TGCAGTGCTAGAGCGACAGGGAATCAGCCCCAGCATTTT

d_gene: NA
len: 11
j_gene: TRBJ1-2
abundance: few
v_gene: TRBV6-5
CDR3aa: CASGVHYGYTF
CDR3nt: TGTGCCAGCGGGGTGCACTATGGCTACACCTTC

d_gene: NA
len: 14
j_gene: TRBJ2-3
abundance: many
v_gene: TRBV20-1
CDR3aa: CSEHSGGATDTQYF
CDR3nt: TGCAGTGAACATAGCGGAGGAGCCACAGATACGCAGTATTTT

d_gene: NA
len: 15
j_gene: TRBJ2-5
abundance: once
v_gene: TRBV11-1
CDR3aa: CASSQLGRAEETQYF
CDR3nt: TGTGCCAGCAGCCAGTTGGGCAGGGCGGAAGAGACCCAGTACTTC

d_gene: NA
len: 13
j_gene: TRBJ2-1
abundance: many
v_gene: TRBV12-3/TRBV12-4
CDR3aa: CASSFSLRNEQFF
CDR3nt: TGTGCCAGCAGTTTCAGTCTTCGGAATGAGCAGTTCTTC

d_gene: NA
len: 16
j_gene: TRBJ2-5
abundance: few
v_gene: TRBV7-6
CDR3aa: CASSLAARGGQETQYF
CDR3nt: TGTGCCAGCAGCTTAGCCGCTCGAGGAGGCCAAGAGACCCAGTACTTC

d_gene: TRBD1
len: 15
j_gene: TRBJ2-2
abundance: many
v_gene: TRBV5-1
CDR3aa: CASSGGTGNTGELFF
CDR3nt: TGCGCCAGCAGCGGGGGGACAGGGAACACCGGGGAGCTGTTTTTT

d_gene: NA
len: 17
j_gene: TRBJ2-1
abundance: NA
v_gene: TRBV4-2
CDR3aa: CASSPADSTFSYNEQFF
CDR3nt: TGTGCCAGCAGCCCCGCGGACTCAACCTTCTCCTACAATGAGCAGTTCTTC

d_gene: TRBD1
len: 14
j_gene: TRBJ2-7
abundance: NA
v_gene: TRBV12-3/TRBV12-4
CDR3aa: CASSFTGGGIQQYF
CDR3nt: TGTGCCAGCAGTTTCACAGGGGGTGGGATACAGCAGTACTTC

d_gene: NA
len: 15
j_gene: TRBJ2-4
abundance: NA
v_gene: TRBV20-1
CDR3aa: CSASSLAVTKNIQYF
CDR3nt: TGCAGTGCTAGTAGCCTAGCCGTCACCAAAAACATTCAGTACTTC

d_gene: NA
len: 16
j_gene: TRBJ2-1
abundance: few
v_gene: TRBV24-1
CDR3aa: CATSDPQGKGYNEQFF
CDR3nt: TGTGCCACCAGTGATCCCCAGGGTAAGGGATACAATGAGCAGTTCTTC

d_gene: NA
len: 12
j_gene: TRBJ1-5
abundance: NA
v_gene: TRBV12-3/TRBV12-4
CDR3aa: CASSSPGDPQHF
CDR3nt: TGTGCCAGCAGTTCCCCCGGGGATCCCCAGCATTTT

d_gene: NA
len: 14
j_gene: TRBJ2-7
abundance: NA
v_gene: TRBV10-3
CDR3aa: CAISEEGISYEQYF
CDR3nt: TGTGCCATCAGTGAGGAGGGAATCTCCTACGAGCAGTACTTC

d_gene: NA
len: 12
j_gene: TRBJ1-4
abundance: NA
v_gene: TRBV20-1
CDR3aa: CSARCRREKLFF
CDR3nt: TGCAGTGCTAGGTGCAGAAGAGAAAAACTGTTTTTT

d_gene: NA
len: 16
j_gene: TRBJ1-5
abundance: few
v_gene: TRBV20-1
CDR3aa: CSARDRLMGSNQPQHF
CDR3nt: TGCAGTGCTAGAGATCGACTTATGGGTAGCAATCAGCCCCAGCATTTT

d_gene: NA
len: 14
j_gene: TRBJ2-1
abundance: many
v_gene: TRBV5-1
CDR3aa: CASSRGPLDNEQFF
CDR3nt: TGCGCCAGCAGCCGGGGGCCGCTTGACAATGAGCAGTTCTTC

d_gene: NA
len: 15
j_gene: TRBJ2-7
abundance: many
v_gene: TRBV4-3
CDR3aa: CASSQENLYSYEQYF
CDR3nt: TGCGCCAGCAGCCAAGAAAACCTATACTCCTACGAGCAGTACTTC

d_gene: NA
len: 16
j_gene: TRBJ2-7
abundance: NA
v_gene: TRBV4-1
CDR3aa: CASSHRGSLSSYEQYF
CDR3nt: TGCGCCAGCAGCCACCGGGGCAGCCTTAGCTCCTACGAGCAGTACTTC

d_gene: NA
len: 13
j_gene: TRBJ2-7
abundance: NA
v_gene: TRBV15
CDR3aa: CATSRDFLDEQYF
CDR3nt: TGTGCCACCAGCAGAGATTTTTTGGACGAGCAGTACTTC

d_gene: NA
len: 10
j_gene: TRBJ2-7
abundance: many
v_gene: TRBV20-1
CDR3aa: CSARDVEQYF
CDR3nt: TGCAGTGCTAGAGACGTCGAGCAGTACTTC

d_gene: TRBD2
len: 14
j_gene: TRBJ2-1
abundance: many
v_gene: TRBV14
CDR3aa: CASSRRDYYNEQFF
CDR3nt: TGTGCCAGCAGTCGCCGGGACTACTACAATGAGCAGTTCTTC

d_gene: NA
len: 12
j_gene: TRBJ1-2
abundance: few
v_gene: TRBV7-9
CDR3aa: CASSSVSGGYTF
CDR3nt: TGTGCCAGCAGCTCCGTCTCAGGTGGCTACACCTTC

d_gene: NA
len: 12
j_gene: TRBJ2-1
abundance: many
v_gene: TRBV20-1
CDR3aa: CSASFETREQFF
CDR3nt: TGCAGTGCTAGCTTCGAAACTCGGGAGCAGTTCTTC

d_gene: TRBD1
len: 15
j_gene: TRBJ2-2
abundance: NA
v_gene: TRBV20-1
CDR3aa: CSAREVQGAVGELFF
CDR3nt: TGCAGTGCTAGGGAAGTACAGGGGGCTGTCGGGGAGCTGTTTTTT

d_gene: NA
len: 15
j_gene: TRBJ1-3
abundance: many
v_gene: TRBV11-2
CDR3aa: CASSLDGSSGNTIYF
CDR3nt: TGTGCCAGCAGCTTAGATGGGAGCTCTGGAAACACCATATATTTT

d_gene: TRBD1
len: 14
j_gene: TRBJ2-7
abundance: many
v_gene: TRBV20-1
CDR3aa: CSAGVWTGVYEQYF
CDR3nt: TGCAGTGCTGGGGTCTGGACAGGGGTTTACGAGCAGTACTTC

d_gene: TRBD1
len: 14
j_gene: TRBJ1-4
abundance: many
v_gene: TRBV29-1
CDR3aa: CSVRGLNRNEKLFF
CDR3nt: TGCAGCGTTAGGGGGCTCAATCGTAATGAAAAACTGTTTTTT

d_gene: NA
len: 16
j_gene: TRBJ2-7
abundance: many
v_gene: TRBV27
CDR3aa: CASSLSLTALRYEQYF
CDR3nt: TGTGCCAGCAGTTTATCGCTGACTGCGCTGCGCTACGAGCAGTACTTC

d_gene: NA
len: 14
j_gene: TRBJ2-5
abundance: many
v_gene: TRBV4-3
CDR3aa: CASSQVVHSETQYF
CDR3nt: TGCGCCAGCAGCCAAGTCGTACATTCCGAGACCCAGTACTTC

d_gene: TRBD1
len: 18
j_gene: TRBJ2-7
abundance: NA
v_gene: TRBV5-1
CDR3aa: CASSLTAPGQGRSYEQYF
CDR3nt: TGCGCCAGCAGCTTGACTGCCCCCGGACAGGGCCGATCCTACGAGCAGTACTTC

d_gene: NA
len: 18
j_gene: TRBJ2-6
abundance: few
v_gene: TRBV27
CDR3aa: CASSLSFRGDFGANVLTF
CDR3nt: TGTGCCAGCAGTTTATCGTTTCGAGGGGACTTTGGGGCCAACGTCCTGACTTTC

d_gene: NA
len: 16
j_gene: TRBJ2-7
abundance: many
v_gene: TRBV9
CDR3aa: CASSVSKNGQPYEQYF
CDR3nt: TGTGCCAGCAGCGTATCGAAAAACGGACAGCCCTACGAGCAGTACTTC

d_gene: TRBD2
len: 16
j_gene: TRBJ2-7
abundance: NA
v_gene: TRBV6-5
CDR3aa: CASSSSTGTSGVEQYF
CDR3nt: TGTGCCAGCAGTTCCTCCACCGGGACTAGCGGGGTCGAGCAGTACTTC

d_gene: TRBD1
len: 16
j_gene: TRBJ2-2
abundance: few
v_gene: TRBV12-3/TRBV12-4
CDR3aa: CASSSSDRVSTGELFF
CDR3nt: TGTGCCAGCAGCTCCTCGGACAGGGTGAGCACCGGGGAGCTGTTTTTT

d_gene: NA
len: 14
j_gene: TRBJ2-7
abundance: few
v_gene: TRBV29-1
CDR3aa: CSVATLYASYEQYF
CDR3nt: TGCAGCGTTGCGACACTTTACGCCTCCTACGAGCAGTACTTC

d_gene: TRBD2
len: 14
j_gene: TRBJ2-3
abundance: NA
v_gene: TRBV5-1
CDR3aa: CASIRRENTDTQYF
CDR3nt: TGCGCCAGCATTCGGCGGGAGAACACAGATACGCAGTATTTC

d_gene: TRBD2
len: 18
j_gene: TRBJ2-1
abundance: NA
v_gene: TRBV5-1
CDR3aa: CASSLSSGRIIPYNEQFF
CDR3nt: TGCGCCAGCAGCCTCTCTAGCGGGAGGATCATACCCTACAATGAGCAGTTCTTC

d_gene: NA
len: 13
j_gene: TRBJ2-3
abundance: NA
v_gene: TRBV5-1
CDR3aa: CASSTDSIDTQYF
CDR3nt: TGCGCCAGCAGCACCGACAGCATAGATACGCAGTATTTT

d_gene: NA
len: 12
j_gene: TRBJ2-7
abundance: many
v_gene: TRBV12-3/TRBV12-4
CDR3aa: CASSLTVYEQYF
CDR3nt: TGTGCCAGCAGTTTGACAGTATACGAGCAGTACTTC

d_gene: NA
len: 14
j_gene: TRBJ2-7
abundance: NA
v_gene: TRBV6-5
CDR3aa: CASSLTPYRYEQYF
CDR3nt: TGTGCCAGCAGTTTAACTCCTTACCGATACGAGCAGTACTTC

d_gene: NA
len: 14
j_gene: TRBJ2-1
abundance: many
v_gene: TRBV27
CDR3aa: CASTVSGALNEQFF
CDR3nt: TGTGCCAGCACCGTTTCGGGAGCCTTGAATGAGCAGTTCTTC